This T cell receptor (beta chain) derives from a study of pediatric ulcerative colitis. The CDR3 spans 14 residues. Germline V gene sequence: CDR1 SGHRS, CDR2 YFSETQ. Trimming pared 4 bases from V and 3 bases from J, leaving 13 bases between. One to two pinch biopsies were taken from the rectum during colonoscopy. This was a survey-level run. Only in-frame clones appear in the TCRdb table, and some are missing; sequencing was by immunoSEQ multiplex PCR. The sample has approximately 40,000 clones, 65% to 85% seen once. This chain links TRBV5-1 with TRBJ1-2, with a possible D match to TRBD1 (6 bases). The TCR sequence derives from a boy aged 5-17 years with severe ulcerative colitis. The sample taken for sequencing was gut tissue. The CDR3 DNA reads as TGCGCCAGCAGCCCGGGAGGGGGATACTATGGCTACACCTTC. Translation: CASSPGGGYYGYTF.